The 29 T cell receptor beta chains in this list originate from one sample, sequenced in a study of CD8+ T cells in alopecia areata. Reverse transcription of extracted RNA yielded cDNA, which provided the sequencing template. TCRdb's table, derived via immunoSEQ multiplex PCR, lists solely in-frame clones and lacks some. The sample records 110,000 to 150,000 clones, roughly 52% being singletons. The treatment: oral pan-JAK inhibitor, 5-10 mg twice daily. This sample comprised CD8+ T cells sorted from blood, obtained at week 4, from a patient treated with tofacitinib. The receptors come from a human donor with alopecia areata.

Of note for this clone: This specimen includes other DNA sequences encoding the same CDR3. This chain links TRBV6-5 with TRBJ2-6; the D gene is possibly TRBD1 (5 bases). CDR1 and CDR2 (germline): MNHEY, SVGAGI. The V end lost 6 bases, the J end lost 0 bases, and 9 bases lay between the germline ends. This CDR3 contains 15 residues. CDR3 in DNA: TGTGCCAGCAGCCAAGACAGCTCTGGGGCCAACGTCCTGACTTTC. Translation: CASSQDSSGANVLTF.

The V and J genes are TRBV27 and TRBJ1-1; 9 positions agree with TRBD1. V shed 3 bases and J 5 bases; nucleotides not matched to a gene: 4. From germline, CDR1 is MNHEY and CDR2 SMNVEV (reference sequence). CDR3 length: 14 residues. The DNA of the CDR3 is TGTGCCAGCAGTTTGGCGGACAGGGGAACTGAAGCTTTCTTT. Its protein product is CASSLADRGTEAFF.

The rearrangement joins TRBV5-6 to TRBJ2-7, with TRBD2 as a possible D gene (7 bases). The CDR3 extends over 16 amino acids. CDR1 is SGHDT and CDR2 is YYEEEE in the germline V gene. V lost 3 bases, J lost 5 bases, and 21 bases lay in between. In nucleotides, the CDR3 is TGTGCCAGCAGCTCCCCTCCGGGGGGCCGACCGGACGAGCAGTACTTC. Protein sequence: CASSSPPGGRPDEQYF.

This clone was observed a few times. The CDR3 protein is CASSEAGVREQYF. CDR3 DNA: TGTGCCAGCAGCGAAGCAGGGGTCCGGGAGCAGTACTTC. The V and J genes are TRBV7-9 and TRBJ2-5; D tentatively fits TRBD1 or TRBD2 (6 bases each). Deletions cut 5 bases from V and 11 bases from J, with 18 bases between. The CDR3 totals 13 residues. Germline V lookup: CDR1 SEHNR, CDR2 FQNEAQ (reference sequence).

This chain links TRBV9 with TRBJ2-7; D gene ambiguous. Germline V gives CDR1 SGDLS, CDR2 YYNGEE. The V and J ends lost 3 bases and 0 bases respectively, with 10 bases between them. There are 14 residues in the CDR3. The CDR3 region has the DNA TGTGCCAGCAGCGCGAACCCAGGCTCCTACGAGCAGTACTTC. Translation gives CASSANPGSYEQYF.

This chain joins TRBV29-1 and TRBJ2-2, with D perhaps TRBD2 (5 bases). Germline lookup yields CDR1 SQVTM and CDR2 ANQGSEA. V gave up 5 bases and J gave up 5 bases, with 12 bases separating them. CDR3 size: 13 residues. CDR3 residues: CSVRARRTGELFF. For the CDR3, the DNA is TGCAGCGTTCGGGCCAGGAGGACCGGGGAGCTGTTTTTT.

CDR3 in DNA: TGCAGCGCAGGGACAGGAGAAAATTCACCCCTCCACTTT. Its translation is CSAGTGENSPLHF. The rearrangement links TRBV29-1 to TRBJ1-6; 8 nucleotides line up with TRBD1. Germline CDR1 is SQVTM and CDR2 is ANQGSEA. The CDR3 sequence is 13 residues long. With 7 bases clipped from V and 7 bases from J, the junction kept 6 bases outside the gene matches.

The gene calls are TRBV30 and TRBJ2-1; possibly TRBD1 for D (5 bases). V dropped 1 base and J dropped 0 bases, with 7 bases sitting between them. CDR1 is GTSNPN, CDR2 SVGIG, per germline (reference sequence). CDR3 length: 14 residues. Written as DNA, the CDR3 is TGTGCCTGGAGTGCGGACACCTCCTACAATGAGCAGTTCTTC. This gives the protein CAWSADTSYNEQFF.

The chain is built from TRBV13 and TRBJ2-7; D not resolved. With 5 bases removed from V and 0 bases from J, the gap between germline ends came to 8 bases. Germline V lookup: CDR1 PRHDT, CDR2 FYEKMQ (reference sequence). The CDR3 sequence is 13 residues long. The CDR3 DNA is TGTGCCAGCAGCCCGCCCATCTCCTACGAGCAGTACTTC. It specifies CASSPPISYEQYF.

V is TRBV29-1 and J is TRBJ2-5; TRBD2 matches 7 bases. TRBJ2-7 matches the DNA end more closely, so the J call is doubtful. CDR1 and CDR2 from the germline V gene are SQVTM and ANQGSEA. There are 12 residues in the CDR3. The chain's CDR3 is CSVSGVGHEQYF. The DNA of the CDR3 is TGCAGCGTTAGCGGGGTCGGGCACGAGCAGTACTTC.

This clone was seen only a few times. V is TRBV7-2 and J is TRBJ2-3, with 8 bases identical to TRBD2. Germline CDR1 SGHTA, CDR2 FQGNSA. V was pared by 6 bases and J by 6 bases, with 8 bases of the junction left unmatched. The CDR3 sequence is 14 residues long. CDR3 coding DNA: TGTGCCAGCAGAATGCGGGGGGCCCTGGATACGCAGTATTTT. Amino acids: CASRMRGALDTQYF. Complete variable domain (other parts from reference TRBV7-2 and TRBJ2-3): GAGVSQSPSNKVTEKGKDVELRCDPISGHTALYWYRQSLGQGLEFLIYFQGNSAPDKSGLPSDRFSAERTGGSVSTLTIQRTQQEDSAVYLCASRMRGALDTQYFGPGTRLTVL.

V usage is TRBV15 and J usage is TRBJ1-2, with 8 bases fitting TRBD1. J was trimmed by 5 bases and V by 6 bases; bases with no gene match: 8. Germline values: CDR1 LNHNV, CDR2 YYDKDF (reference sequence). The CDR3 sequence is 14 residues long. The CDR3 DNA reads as TGTGCCACCAGGACACAGGGGGAATATTATGGCTACACCTTC. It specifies CATRTQGEYYGYTF.

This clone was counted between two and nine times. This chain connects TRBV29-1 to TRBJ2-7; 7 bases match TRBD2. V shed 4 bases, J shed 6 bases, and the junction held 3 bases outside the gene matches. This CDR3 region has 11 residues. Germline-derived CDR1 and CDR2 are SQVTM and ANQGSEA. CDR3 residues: CSVGPGGEQYF. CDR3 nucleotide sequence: TGCAGCGTTGGCCCGGGGGGCGAGCAGTACTTC.

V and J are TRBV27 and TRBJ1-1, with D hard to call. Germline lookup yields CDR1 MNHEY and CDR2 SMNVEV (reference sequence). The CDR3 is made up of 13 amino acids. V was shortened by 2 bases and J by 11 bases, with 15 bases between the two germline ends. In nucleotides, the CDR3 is TGTGCCAGCAGTTTACAGGCAGGTCTGGCCGCTTTCTTT. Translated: CASSLQAGLAAFF.

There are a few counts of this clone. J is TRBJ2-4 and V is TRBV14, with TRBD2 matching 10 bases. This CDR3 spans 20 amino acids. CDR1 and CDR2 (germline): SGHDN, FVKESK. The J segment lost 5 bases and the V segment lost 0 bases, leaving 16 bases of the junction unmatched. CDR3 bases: TGTGCCAGCAGCCAAGATGTCCCTAGCGGGGGACCCGATTATCAAAACATTCAGTACTTC. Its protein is CASSQDVPSGGPDYQNIQYF.

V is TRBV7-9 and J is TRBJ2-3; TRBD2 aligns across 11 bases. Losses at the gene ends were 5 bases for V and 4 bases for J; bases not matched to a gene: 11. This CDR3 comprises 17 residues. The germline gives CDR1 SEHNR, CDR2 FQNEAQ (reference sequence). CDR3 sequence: CASSLWSSGGRPDTQYF. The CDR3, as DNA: TGTGCCAGCAGCCTCTGGTCTAGCGGGGGGCGTCCAGATACGCAGTATTTT.

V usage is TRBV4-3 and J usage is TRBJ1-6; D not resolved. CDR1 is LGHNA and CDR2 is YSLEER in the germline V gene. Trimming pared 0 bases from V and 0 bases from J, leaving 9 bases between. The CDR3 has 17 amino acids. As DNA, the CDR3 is TGCGCCAGCAGCCAAGATATCGGGAGCTCCTATAATTCACCCCTCCACTTT. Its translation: CASSQDIGSSYNSPLHF.

The CDR3 here is CASSDETRQEPQHF. Written as DNA, the CDR3 is TGTGCCAGCAGTGATGAGACCCGGCAGGAGCCCCAGCATTTT. This chain links TRBV25-1 with TRBJ1-5; D uncertain. Germline V gene sequence: CDR1 MGHDK, CDR2 SYGVNS. The V and J ends lost 3 bases and 8 bases respectively, with 14 bases between them. The CDR3 sequence is 14 residues long.

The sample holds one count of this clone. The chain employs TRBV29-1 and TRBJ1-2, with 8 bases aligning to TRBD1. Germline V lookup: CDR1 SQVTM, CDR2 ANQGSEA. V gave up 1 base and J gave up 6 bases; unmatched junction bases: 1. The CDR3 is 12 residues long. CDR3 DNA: TGCAGCGTTGAAGCAGGGGGCGATGGCTACACCTTC. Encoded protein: CSVEAGGDGYTF.

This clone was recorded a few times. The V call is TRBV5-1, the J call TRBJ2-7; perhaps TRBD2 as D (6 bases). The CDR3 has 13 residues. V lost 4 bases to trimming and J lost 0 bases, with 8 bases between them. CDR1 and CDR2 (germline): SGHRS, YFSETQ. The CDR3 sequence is CASSRGISYEQYF. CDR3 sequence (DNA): TGCGCCAGCAGCCGCGGGATCTCCTACGAGCAGTACTTC.

Written as DNA, the CDR3 is TGTGCCAGCAGCTCCCCCGGGACAGGGGACACTGAAGCTTTCTTT. Translation gives CASSSPGTGDTEAFF. The gene calls are TRBV13 and TRBJ1-1; 10 nucleotides align to TRBD1. The CDR3 has 15 amino acids. Germline assignment: CDR1 PRHDT and CDR2 FYEKMQ (reference sequence). V lost 4 bases to trimming and J lost 3 bases; unmatched junction nucleotides: 5.

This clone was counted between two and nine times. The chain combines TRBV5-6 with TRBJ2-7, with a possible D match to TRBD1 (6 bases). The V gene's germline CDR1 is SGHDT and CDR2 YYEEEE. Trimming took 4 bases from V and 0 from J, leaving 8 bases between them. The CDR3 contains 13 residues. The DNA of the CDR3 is TGTGCCAGCAGCCCGGGACACTCCTACGAGCAGTACTTC. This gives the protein CASSPGHSYEQYF.

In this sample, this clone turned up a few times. The CDR3 here is CASSYISGGAVEQFF. CDR3 DNA sequence: TGTGCCAGCAGTTACATAAGCGGGGGGGCCGTTGAGCAGTTCTTC. The chain combines TRBV6-5 with TRBJ2-1, with TRBD2 matching over 10 bases. V was clipped by 2 bases and J by 9 bases; unmatched bases: 7. The CDR3 totals 15 residues. Germline lookup yields CDR1 MNHEY and CDR2 SVGAGI.

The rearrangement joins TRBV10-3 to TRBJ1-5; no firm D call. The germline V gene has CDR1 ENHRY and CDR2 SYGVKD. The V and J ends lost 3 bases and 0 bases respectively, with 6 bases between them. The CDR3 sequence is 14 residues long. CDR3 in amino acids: CAISDPGSNQPQHF. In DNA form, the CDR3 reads TGTGCCATCAGTGACCCCGGTAGCAATCAGCCCCAGCATTTT.

The CDR3 bases are TGCAGCGTTGTAGGGCAGGGCTTCCACGAGCAGTACTTC. It translates to CSVVGQGFHEQYF. This chain links TRBV29-1 with TRBJ2-7; a possible D gene is TRBD1 (5 bases). Trimming left V 4 bases short and J 5 bases short, with 15 bases between. This CDR3 comprises 13 residues. Germline V gene lookup returns CDR1 SQVTM and CDR2 ANQGSEA.

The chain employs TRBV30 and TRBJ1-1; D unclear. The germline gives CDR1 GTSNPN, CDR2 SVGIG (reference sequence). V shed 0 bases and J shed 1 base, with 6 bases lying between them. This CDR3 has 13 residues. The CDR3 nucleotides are TGTGCCTGGAGTGTAAGTGAGAACACTGAAGCTTTCTTT. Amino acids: CAWSVSENTEAFF.

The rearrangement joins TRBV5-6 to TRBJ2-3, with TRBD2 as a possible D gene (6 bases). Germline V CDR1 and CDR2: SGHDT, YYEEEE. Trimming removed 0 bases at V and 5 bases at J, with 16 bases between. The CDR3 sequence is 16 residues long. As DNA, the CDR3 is TGTGCCAGCAGCTTGGCCGATGGAGGGGTTAGAGATACGCAGTATTTT. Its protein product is CASSLADGGVRDTQYF.

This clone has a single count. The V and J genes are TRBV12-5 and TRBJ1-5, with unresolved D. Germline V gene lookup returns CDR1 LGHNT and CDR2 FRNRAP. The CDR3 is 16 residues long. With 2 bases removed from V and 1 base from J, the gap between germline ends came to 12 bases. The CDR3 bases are TGTGCTAGTGGTTTGCCACCAGCGGAGAGCAATCAGCCCCAGCATTTT. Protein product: CASGLPPAESNQPQHF.

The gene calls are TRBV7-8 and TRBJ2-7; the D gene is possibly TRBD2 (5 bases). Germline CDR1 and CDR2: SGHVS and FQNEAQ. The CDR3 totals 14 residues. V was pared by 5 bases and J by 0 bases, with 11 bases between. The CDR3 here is CASSPEASSYEQYF. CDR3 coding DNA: TGTGCCAGCAGCCCGGAGGCAAGCTCCTACGAGCAGTACTTC.